The TCR beta chain described here comes from a study of cytomegalovirus exposure and HLA in healthy donors. Details on this clone: As yet, its antigen is unknown.

All donors participated as healthy donors of bone marrow. The primer mix had 60 Vbeta and 13 Jbeta primers. TCRdb's copy holds only in-frame clones and misses some; the assay was immunoSEQ multiplex PCR. Counted here are about 96,000 clones, 65% to 75% occurring once; the ten biggest clones make up around an eighth. Germline V lookup: CDR1 GTSNPN, CDR2 SVGIG (reference sequence). The CDR3 totals 13 residues. Deletions cut 4 bases from V and 3 bases from J, with 11 bases between. Study-level findings and limits: As a later analysis showed, several of the most significant clusters appeared to be linked to common viral pathogens. According to a later analysis, most TCR beta chains associated with CMV appeared HLA-restricted. Likely technical artifact: a cluster of highly shared sequence variants.

The V and J genes are TRBV30 and TRBJ2-3; maybe TRBD2 (6 bases). The specimen sequenced was PBMCs. This TCR was sampled from a woman in her 70s in good health and CMV-seropositive. The CDR3 region is CAWNGRVTDTQYF. The CDR3 coding sequence is TGTGCCTGGAACGGGAGAGTAACAGATACGCAGTATTTT.